The 2 T cell receptor beta chains given below trace back to one sample, sequenced in a study of blood T cell repertoires in COVID-19. Method: immunoSEQ multiplex PCR; TCRdb's copy keeps in-frame clones and lacks some. The sample carries about 70,000 clones, around 89% recorded once. Input material: peripheral blood. The receptors come from a woman aged 70-85 years with acute or convalescent COVID-19.

This clone was counted between two and nine times. This chain connects TRBV7-9 to TRBJ1-4; 8 nucleotides align to TRBD1. The CDR3 length is 14 residues. J gave up 5 bases and V 5 bases, and 4 bases lay outside the gene matches. Germline CDR1 reads SEHNR; CDR2 reads FQNEAQ (reference sequence). The CDR3 spells CASSARTGNEKLFF. CDR3 in DNA: TGTGCCAGCAGCGCCCGGACAGGGAATGAAAAACTGTTTTTT.

The rearrangement uses TRBV18 and TRBJ1-4; the D gene is possibly TRBD1 (6 bases). This CDR3 region has 14 residues. CDR1 KGHSH and CDR2 LQKENI come from the germline V gene. V lost 4 bases, J lost 10 bases, and 16 bases lay in between. Written as DNA, the CDR3 is TGTGCCAGCTCACGAGGGAGCGAGACAGGAAAACTGTTTTTT. This gives the protein CASSRGSETGKLFF. The whole variable domain, remainder taken from reference TRBV18 and TRBJ1-4, is NAGVMQNPRHLVRRRGQEARLRCSPMKGHSHVYWYRQLPEEGLKFMVYLQKENIIDESGMPKERFSAEFPKEGPSILRIQQVVRGDSAAYFCASSRGSETGKLFFGSGTQLSVL.